This T cell receptor beta chain was found in a study of graft-versus-host responses after intestinal transplantation. Turning to the study itself: Grafts were multivisceral, liver-intestinal, or isolated intestinal. Anti-thymocyte globulin served as induction for all recipients, who then took tacrolimus and steroids for approximately three years.

Study-wide points: The marrow of recipients harbored GvH clones, and ileum or blood showed some of them first.

This clone was counted only a few times. What it binds is not known. Repertoires were generated with immunoSEQ multiplex PCR, while TCRdb's copy carries only in-frame clones and drops some. The data show approximately 94,000 clones, roughly 87% seen once. V lost 2 bases and J 0 bases, leaving 11 bases between the germline ends. Germline V gene data show CDR1 as MDHEN and CDR2 as SYDVKM. This CDR3 has 15 residues. V gene TRBV28 combines with J gene TRBJ2-7; D may be TRBD1 (7 bases). The sequencing here drew on unstimulated CD4+ T cells sorted from spleen or lymph node cells, taken before transplant. This TCR was recovered from a human donor who was the organ donor for an intestinal transplant. The CDR3 sequence: CASSLRQGGSYEQYF. In DNA, the CDR3 is TGTGCCAGCAGTTTAAGGCAGGGGGGCTCCTACGAGCAGTACTTC.